Listed below are T cell receptor beta chains from one sample, sequenced in a study of blood T cell repertoires in COVID-19. Repertoires were generated with immunoSEQ multiplex PCR, while TCRdb's copy carries only in-frame clones and drops some. Altogether 120,000 or so clones are present, roughly nine tenths being singletons, with the ten largest covering 7.7%. Sample: peripheral blood. The receptors stem from a human donor in a cohort sampled during active COVID-19. The CDR3 runs from the conserved cysteine through the conserved F or W. A D gene is named only where the DNA matches it firmly. Rows give clone size only sometimes, using once, few, many, or a class for an expanded clone.

d_call	j_call	v_call	clone_size	cdr3_aa	cdr3_nt
TRBD1	TRBJ2-2	TRBV30	.	CAYRQGVTGELFF	TGTGCCTATAGACAGGGTGTCACCGGGGAGCTGTTTTTT
.	TRBJ2-7	TRBV7-6	.	CASSPVQGGSYEQYF	TGTGCCAGCAGCCCGGTTCAAGGGGGTTCCTACGAGCAGTACTTC
TRBD2	TRBJ2-7	TRBV3-1/TRBV3-2	.	CASSRSGLGVGYEQYF	TGTGCCAGCAGCCGGTCGGGACTAGGGGTAGGCTACGAGCAGTACTTC
TRBD2	TRBJ2-1	TRBV5-5	few	CASSFRLAGGFEQFF	TGTGCCAGCAGCTTTAGACTAGCGGGGGGATTCGAGCAGTTCTTC
TRBD1	TRBJ1-5	TRBV5-1	.	CASSRQGGNQPQHF	TGCGCCAGCAGCCGACAGGGAGGCAATCAGCCCCAGCATTTT
.	TRBJ1-5	TRBV5-1	.	CASSSAGGNQPQHF	TGCGCCAGCAGCTCGGCAGGCGGCAATCAGCCCCAGCATTTT
.	TRBJ1-5	TRBV3-1/TRBV3-2	.	CASSPDSTGSQPQHF	TGTGCCAGCAGCCCAGACTCCACAGGGTCCCAGCCCCAGCATTTT
TRBD2	TRBJ2-1	TRBV4-1	.	CASSRFPSGVDNEQFF	TGCGCCAGCAGCCGGTTCCCTAGCGGGGTTGACAATGAGCAGTTCTTC
TRBD1	TRBJ1-2	TRBV5-6	.	CASSGTGGGDGYTF	TGTGCCAGCAGCGGGACAGGGGGTGGGGATGGCTACACCTTC
TRBD2	TRBJ2-2	TRBV7-9	once	CASSLLTSGSGELFF	TGTGCCAGCAGCCTCTTGACTAGCGGGAGCGGGGAGCTGTTTTTT
.	TRBJ2-5	TRBV5-1	once	CASSLASTQETQYF	TGCGCCAGCAGCTTGGCCAGTACCCAAGAGACCCAGTACTTC
.	TRBJ1-5	TRBV6-5	.	CASRGLEQSSQPQHF	TGTGCCAGCAGGGGCCTCGAACAGAGCTCTCAGCCCCAGCATTTT
.	TRBJ1-1	TRBV3-1/TRBV3-2	.	CASSPLRQKNTEAFF	TGTGCCAGCAGCCCCCTTCGACAGAAGAACACTGAAGCTTTCTTT
.	TRBJ2-7	TRBV5-1	.	CASSRQGPYEQYF	TGCGCCAGCAGCCGGCAGGGGCCCTACGAGCAGTACTTC
TRBD1	TRBJ2-7	TRBV27	.	CASSLLARDRGVEQYF	TGTGCCAGCAGTTTATTGGCCCGGGACAGGGGGGTCGAGCAGTACTTC
TRBD2	TRBJ2-2	TRBV4-1	.	CASSQVQTSEREGWLFF	TGCGCCAGCAGCCAAGTCCAGACTAGCGAGAGGGAAGGATGGCTGTTTTTT
TRBD1	TRBJ2-1	TRBV3-1/TRBV3-2	.	CASSHQPTNRGTIYNEQFF	TGTGCCAGCAGCCATCAACCTACAAACAGGGGGACCATATACAATGAGCAGTTCTTC
TRBD1	TRBJ1-4	TRBV28	few	CASSLSRAGGRFF	TGTGCCAGCAGTTTAAGCAGGGCAGGGGGCCGATTTTTT
.	TRBJ2-3	TRBV29-1	.	CSVGQDISTDTQYF	TGCAGCGTTGGACAGGATATTAGCACAGATACGCAGTATTTT
.	TRBJ2-5	TRBV25-1	.	CASSSTGRETQYF	TGTGCCAGCAGTAGTACAGGGCGGGAGACCCAGTACTTC
.	TRBJ1-2	TRBV28	.	CASQGQGDGGYTF	TGTGCCAGCCAGGGGCAGGGAGATGGTGGCTACACCTTC
TRBD2	TRBJ2-5	TRBV9	.	CASSVGAVAGWETQYF	TGTGCCAGCAGCGTAGGAGCAGTAGCGGGGTGGGAGACCCAGTACTTC
.	TRBJ1-3	TRBV6-5	.	CASSRQGKGNTIYF	TGTGCCAGCAGCCGACAAGGAAAGGGAAACACCATATATTTT
.	TRBJ2-2	TRBV11-3	.	CASSFPGTRTTGELFF	TGTGCCAGCAGCTTTCCTGGGACAAGGACCACCGGGGAGCTGTTTTTT
TRBD2	TRBJ2-1	TRBV5-1	.	CASSLNSGGVDEQFF	TGCGCCAGCAGCTTGAATAGCGGGGGAGTGGATGAGCAGTTCTTC
.	TRBJ1-2	TRBV19	.	CASSAHEGRSYGYTF	TGTGCCAGTAGTGCCCACGAGGGCAGGTCATATGGCTACACCTTC
.	TRBJ1-1	TRBV5-1	.	CASNVDSPNTEAFF	TGCGCCAGCAATGTGGACAGTCCGAACACTGAAGCTTTCTTT
TRBD1	TRBJ1-3	TRBV3-1/TRBV3-2	.	CASWDSSSGNTIYF	TGTGCCAGCTGGGACAGCTCCTCTGGAAACACCATATATTTT
TRBD2	TRBJ2-1	TRBV28	.	CASRPTSGRDNEQFF	TGTGCCAGCAGACCGACTAGCGGGAGGGATAATGAGCAGTTCTTC
.	TRBJ2-7	TRBV21-1	once	CASSTQGFHEQYF	TGTGCCAGCAGCACCCAGGGGTTCCACGAGCAGTACTTC
.	TRBJ1-1	TRBV4-1	once	CASSQSTGSGTEAFF	TGCGCCAGCAGCCAGTCAACAGGTTCGGGCACTGAAGCTTTCTTT
TRBD2	TRBJ2-3	TRBV5-1	.	CASSLDPAGGGDTQYF	TGCGCCAGCAGCTTGGATCCAGCGGGAGGTGGAGATACGCAGTATTTT
TRBD1	TRBJ1-2	TRBV5-4	.	CATQGVDYGYTF	TGTGCCACCCAGGGGGTGGACTATGGCTACACCTTC
TRBD2	TRBJ2-7	TRBV10-3	.	CAISKTSGSSYEQYF	TGTGCCATCAGTAAAACTAGCGGGAGCTCCTACGAGCAGTACTTC
.	TRBJ2-1	TRBV5-4	.	CASSVNRDMFF	TGTGCCAGCAGCGTAAACAGGGATATGTTCTTC
.	TRBJ2-5	TRBV4-1	once	CASSQWYSVQETQYF	TGCGCCAGCAGCCAATGGTACAGTGTACAAGAGACCCAGTACTTC
.	TRBJ2-5	TRBV27	.	CASRLATQETQYF	TGTGCCAGCAGACTAGCAACCCAAGAGACCCAGTACTTC
TRBD1	TRBJ1-2	TRBV28	.	CASSPGRGRGYGYTF	TGTGCCAGCAGCCCCGGGAGGGGGCGGGGCTATGGCTACACCTTC
.	TRBJ2-7	TRBV19	.	CASSPSGPKVGEQYF	TGTGCCAGTAGTCCTTCAGGGCCGAAGGTTGGCGAGCAGTACTTC
.	TRBJ1-1	TRBV9	.	CASSAFMNTEAFF	TGTGCCAGCAGCGCATTCATGAACACTGAAGCTTTCTTT
.	TRBJ2-2	TRBV6-5	.	CASSPIGVTGELFF	TGTGCCAGCAGTCCTATAGGGGTTACCGGGGAGCTGTTTTTT
.	TRBJ2-7	TRBV21-1	.	CASSKEGKQYF	TGTGCCAGCAGCAAAGAGGGGAAGCAGTACTTC
.	TRBJ2-5	TRBV27	.	CASSLAGAETQYF	TGTGCCAGCAGTTTGGCGGGGGCTGAGACCCAGTACTTC
TRBD2	TRBJ2-1	TRBV5-6	.	CASSMTSGDYNEQFF	TGTGCCAGCAGCATGACTAGCGGGGATTACAATGAGCAGTTCTTC
TRBD1	TRBJ1-1	TRBV5-1	.	CASSPGTGGTEAFF	TGCGCCAGCAGCCCTGGGACAGGGGGCACTGAAGCTTTCTTT
TRBD2	TRBJ2-7	TRBV6-5	.	CASWFASGGEQYF	TGTGCCAGCTGGTTCGCTAGCGGGGGGGAGCAGTACTTC
.	TRBJ1-2	TRBV6-5	.	CASVGAMGGYGYTF	TGTGCCTCGGTGGGGGCCATGGGTGGCTATGGCTACACCTTC
TRBD1	TRBJ1-5	TRBV18	.	CASSPPETGGGQPQHF	TGTGCCAGCTCACCACCGGAGACAGGGGGCGGTCAGCCCCAGCATTTT
.	TRBJ2-3	TRBV19	.	CASSIFGGGKKTDTQYF	TGTGCCAGTAGTATATTCGGAGGCGGGAAAAAGACAGATACGCAGTATTTT
TRBD1	TRBJ1-3	TRBV5-1	few	CASSFTGTGTSGNTIYF	TGCGCCAGCAGCTTCACCGGGACAGGCACCTCTGGAAACACCATATATTTT
.	TRBJ2-7	TRBV4-1	.	CASSQDISQSYEQYF	TGCGCCAGCAGCCAAGATATTTCGCAGTCCTACGAGCAGTACTTC
TRBD1	TRBJ2-7	TRBV2	few	CASRDSGSYEQYF	TGTGCCAGCCGGGACAGCGGATCCTACGAGCAGTACTTC
.	TRBJ1-5	TRBV19	.	CASSLRAGRGVNSNQPQHF	TGTGCCAGTAGTCTTAGGGCGGGGAGGGGGGTCAATAGCAATCAGCCCCAGCATTTT
.	TRBJ2-7	TRBV11-2	.	CASSRIQGESYEQYF	TGTGCCAGCAGCAGAATACAGGGAGAATCCTACGAGCAGTACTTC
.	TRBJ1-5	TRBV18	.	CASSPNTGENQPQHF	TGTGCCAGCTCACCAAATACAGGCGAGAATCAGCCCCAGCATTTT